The rows below give T cell receptor beta chains drawn from one sample of a study of post-analysis software for immune sequencing data. Each CDR3 protein gets one entry after TCRdb re-called the PCR reads with MiXCR. Of 800,000 to 950,000 distinct CDR3 sequences in the sample, approximately 53% were seen once. Sample: blood. The receptors shown here come from a girl aged 10-17 years with multiple sclerosis. Each CDR3 is given with its conserved first and last residue. D genes are given only for firm matches. Size tells how often a clone was seen (once, few, many) or the class of an expanded clone, and some rows leave it out.

v_gene	d_gene	j_gene	abundance	CDR3nt	CDR3aa
TRBV29-1	TRBD2	TRBJ2-1	few	TGCAGCTCCACAGGCGCTAGCGGGAGTTCGAATGAGCAGTTCTTC	CSSTGASGSSNEQFF
TRBV15	-	TRBJ2-1	few	TGTGCCACCAGCTTAAGGGGGTTCCCCTACAATGAGCAGTTCTTC	CATSLRGFPYNEQFF
TRBV7-3	-	TRBJ2-1	-	TGTGCCAGCAGCTTAGGGCCGTCAGCCGACTATGAGCAGTTCTTC	CASSLGPSADYEQFF
TRBV6-2/TRBV6-3	-	TRBJ1-2	-	TGTGCCAGCAGTCACCGCTTTGAGGGATTCTATGGCTACACCTTC	CASSHRFEGFYGYTF
TRBV28	TRBD2	TRBJ2-3	few	TGTGCCAGCAGTCCTTGGACTAGCGGGGGGTCTACGCAGTATTTT	CASSPWTSGGSTQYF
TRBV2	-	TRBJ2-7	few	TGTGCCAGCAGGACAGACAGCTACGAGCAGTACTTC	CASRTDSYEQYF
TRBV20-1	TRBD2	TRBJ2-7	-	TGCAGTGCTAGTTGGGGACTAGCGGCCTCCTACGAGCAGTACTTC	CSASWGLAASYEQYF
TRBV5-1	-	TRBJ1-5	-	TGCGCCAGCAGCATAGGACTGAATAGCAATCAGCCCCAGCATTTT	CASSIGLNSNQPQHF
TRBV2	TRBD1	TRBJ1-2	-	TGTGCCAGCAGTGATAACAGGGGAGCCTATGGCTACACCTTC	CASSDNRGAYGYTF
TRBV29-1	-	TRBJ2-3	-	TGCAGCGTGCAACTAGCCACAGATACGCAGTATTTT	CSVQLATDTQYF
TRBV6-6	-	TRBJ2-7	-	TGTGCCAGCAGTTACTCTCGTGGCAGGGGGGGCTACGAGCAGTACTTC	CASSYSRGRGGYEQYF
TRBV20-1	-	TRBJ2-3	-	TGCAGTGCTATGCAGAGAGATACGCAGTATTTT	CSAMQRDTQYF
TRBV20-1	-	TRBJ2-1	-	TGCAGTGCCTCAGCCCCCCGGCCCTACAATGAGCAGTTCTTC	CSASAPRPYNEQFF
TRBV25-1	TRBD2	TRBJ2-5	-	TGTGCCAGCAGTGACCTAGGACTAGCGGGAGGGGAGACCCAGTACTTC	CASSDLGLAGGETQYF
TRBV20-1	TRBD2	TRBJ2-6	-	TGCAGTGCCGCCCGGCTAGCGGGAGATGGTGGGGCCAACGTCCTGACTTTC	CSAARLAGDGGANVLTF
TRBV14	-	TRBJ1-5	-	TGTGCCAGCAGCCAAGGGCTTCTACAGCCCCAGCATTTT	CASSQGLLQPQHF
TRBV6-1	-	TRBJ2-5	-	TGTGCCAGCAGTGAACAAGGCCGAAGCGGGGAGACCCAGTACTTC	CASSEQGRSGETQYF
TRBV29-1	TRBD2	TRBJ2-7	-	TGCAGCGTTGATCTCGCGGGAGACGCCTACGAGCAGTACTTC	CSVDLAGDAYEQYF
TRBV5-5	-	TRBJ2-7	-	TGTGCCAGCAGTTCGTCCGGGACCGCAACAGCCGAGCAGTACTTC	CASSSSGTATAEQYF
TRBV6-1	-	TRBJ2-7	-	TGTGCCAGCAGTGAATCAGGGTTCGAGCAGTACTTC	CASSESGFEQYF
TRBV12-3/TRBV12-4	TRBD1	TRBJ1-4	-	TGTGCCAGCAGGGTGACAGGGACCACTAATGAAAAACTGTTTTTT	CASRVTGTTNEKLFF
TRBV4-1	TRBD1	TRBJ2-4	-	TGCGCCAGCAGCCAAGAAGGGCAGGGGGACATTCAGTACTTC	CASSQEGQGDIQYF
TRBV5-1	-	TRBJ2-7	-	TGCGCCAGCTCGTCCGGGACACACGAGCAGTACTTC	CASSSGTHEQYF
TRBV25-1	TRBD2	TRBJ2-5	-	TGTGCCAGCAGTGAATCCCCGGGAGGGAAAGAGACCCAGTACTTC	CASSESPGGKETQYF
TRBV7-9	TRBD1	TRBJ2-3	few	TGTGCCAGCAGCCCGAGGACAGGAAACACAGATACGCAGTATTTT	CASSPRTGNTDTQYF
TRBV25-1	TRBD1	TRBJ1-1	-	TGTGCCAGCAGACAGGGGGCTGGTACTGAAGCTTTCTTT	CASRQGAGTEAFF
TRBV6-2/TRBV6-3	TRBD2	TRBJ2-2	-	TGTGCCAGCAGCCCCAGACTAGCGCCCGGGGAGCTGTTTTTT	CASSPRLAPGELFF
TRBV29-1	-	TRBJ2-7	few	TGCAGCGTTGGCTCCATCTCGGCCTCCTACGAGCAGTACTTC	CSVGSISASYEQYF
TRBV28	TRBD1	TRBJ2-6	few	TGTGCCAGCAGTAGGTGGACAGGGGGTGACTCTGGGGCCAACGTCCTGACTTTC	CASSRWTGGDSGANVLTF